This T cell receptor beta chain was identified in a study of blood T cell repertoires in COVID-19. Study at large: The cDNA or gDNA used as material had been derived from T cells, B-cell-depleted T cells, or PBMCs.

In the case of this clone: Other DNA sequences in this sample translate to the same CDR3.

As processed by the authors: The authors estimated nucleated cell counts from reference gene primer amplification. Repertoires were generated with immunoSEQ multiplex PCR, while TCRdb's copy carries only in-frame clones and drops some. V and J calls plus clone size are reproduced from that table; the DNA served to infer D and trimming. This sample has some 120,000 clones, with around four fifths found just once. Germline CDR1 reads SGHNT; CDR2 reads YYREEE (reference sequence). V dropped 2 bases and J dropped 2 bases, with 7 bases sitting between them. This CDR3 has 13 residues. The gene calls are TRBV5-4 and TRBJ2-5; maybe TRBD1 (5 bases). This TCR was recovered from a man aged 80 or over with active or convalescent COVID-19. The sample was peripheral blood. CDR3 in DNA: TGTGCCAGCAGCTTAGACAGACAAGAGACCCAGTACTTC. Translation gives CASSLDRQETQYF.